This record looks at one TCR beta chain sequence and its context. Antigen specificity is unknown. This sample was included in a study of STAT3 mutations in large granular lymphocyte leukemia. General study results and limits: At least one immunodominant TCR beta clonotype appeared in every T-cell large granular lymphocyte leukemia patient. In some patients, a small highly pathogenic clone possibly went undetected.

Sequencing used immunoSEQ multiplex PCR; TCRdb keeps in-frame clones, though not all of them. The sample comprises about 7,700 clones, around 70% of which are singletons, and more than 25% rests with the top ten. The germline V and J ends were trimmed by 4 bases and 4 bases, with 13 bases remaining between them. Germline V gene lookup returns CDR1 KGHSH and CDR2 LQKENI. The CDR3 has 14 residues. The sample consisted of peripheral blood mononuclear cells. V usage is TRBV18 and J usage is TRBJ1-2, with D unresolved. The receptor's source is a woman between 35 and 50 years old with T-cell large granular lymphocyte leukemia. Some clones in this sample may be carry-over from other donors' samples. The CDR3 DNA reads TGTGCCAGCTCACTGGTAGGGCTGGCCTATGGCTACACCTTC. The encoded protein is CASSLVGLAYGYTF.